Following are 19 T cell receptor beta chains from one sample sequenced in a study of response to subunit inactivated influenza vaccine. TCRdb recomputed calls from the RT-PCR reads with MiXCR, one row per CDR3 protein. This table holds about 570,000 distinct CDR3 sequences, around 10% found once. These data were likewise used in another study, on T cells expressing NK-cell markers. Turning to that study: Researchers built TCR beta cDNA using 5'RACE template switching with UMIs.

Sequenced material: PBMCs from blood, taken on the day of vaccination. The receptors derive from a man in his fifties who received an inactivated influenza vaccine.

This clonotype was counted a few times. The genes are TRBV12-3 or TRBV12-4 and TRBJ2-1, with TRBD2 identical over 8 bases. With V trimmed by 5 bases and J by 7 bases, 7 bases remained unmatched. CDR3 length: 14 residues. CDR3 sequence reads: CASSTDGGGNEQFF. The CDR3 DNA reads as TGTGCCAGCAGTACCGACGGGGGGGGGAATGAGCAGTTCTTC.

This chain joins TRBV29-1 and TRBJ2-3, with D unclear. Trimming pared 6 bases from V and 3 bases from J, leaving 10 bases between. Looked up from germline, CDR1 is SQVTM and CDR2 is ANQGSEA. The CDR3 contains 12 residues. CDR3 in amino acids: CSVAPATDTQYF. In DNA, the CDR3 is TGCAGCGTGGCACCTGCTACAGATACGCAGTATTTT.

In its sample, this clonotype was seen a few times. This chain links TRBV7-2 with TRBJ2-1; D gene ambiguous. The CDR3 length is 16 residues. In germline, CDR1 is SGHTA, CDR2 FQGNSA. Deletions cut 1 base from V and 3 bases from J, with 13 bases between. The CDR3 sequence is CASSLGDVIVYNEQFF. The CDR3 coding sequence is TGTGCCAGCAGCTTAGGAGATGTAATAGTCTACAATGAGCAGTTCTTC.

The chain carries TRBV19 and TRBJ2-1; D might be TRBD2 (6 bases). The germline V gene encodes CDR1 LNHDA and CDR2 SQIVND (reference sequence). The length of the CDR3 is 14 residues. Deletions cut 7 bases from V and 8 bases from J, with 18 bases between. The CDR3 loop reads CASTLGGQSYEQFF. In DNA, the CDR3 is TGTGCCAGTACCCTAGGAGGGCAAAGCTATGAGCAGTTCTTC.

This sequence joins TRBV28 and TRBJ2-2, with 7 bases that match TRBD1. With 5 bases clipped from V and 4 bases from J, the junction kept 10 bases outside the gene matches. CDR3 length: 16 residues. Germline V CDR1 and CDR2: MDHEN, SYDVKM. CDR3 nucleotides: TGTGCCAGCAGTCCGACAGGGCTGCGAGGCACCGGGGAGCTGTTTTTT. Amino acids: CASSPTGLRGTGELFF.

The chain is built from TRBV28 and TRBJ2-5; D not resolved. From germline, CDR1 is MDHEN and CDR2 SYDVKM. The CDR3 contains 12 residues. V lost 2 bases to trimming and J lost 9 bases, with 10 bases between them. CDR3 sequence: CASSLTTRPQYF. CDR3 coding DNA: TGTGCCAGCAGTTTAACGACCCGACCCCAGTACTTC.

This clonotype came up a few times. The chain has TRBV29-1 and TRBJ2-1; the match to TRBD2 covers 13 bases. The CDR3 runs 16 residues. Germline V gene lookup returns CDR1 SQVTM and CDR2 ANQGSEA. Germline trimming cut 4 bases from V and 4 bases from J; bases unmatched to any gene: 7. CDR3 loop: CSVAGLAGLAYNEQFF. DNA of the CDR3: TGCAGCGTTGCGGGACTAGCGGGACTGGCGTACAATGAGCAGTTCTTC.

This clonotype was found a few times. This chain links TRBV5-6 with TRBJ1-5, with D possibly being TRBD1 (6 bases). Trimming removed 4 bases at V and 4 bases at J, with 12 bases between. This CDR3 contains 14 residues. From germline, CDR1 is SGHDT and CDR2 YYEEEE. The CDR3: CASSVGTQNQPQHF. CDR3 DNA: TGTGCCAGCAGCGTCGGGACACAGAATCAGCCCCAGCATTTT.

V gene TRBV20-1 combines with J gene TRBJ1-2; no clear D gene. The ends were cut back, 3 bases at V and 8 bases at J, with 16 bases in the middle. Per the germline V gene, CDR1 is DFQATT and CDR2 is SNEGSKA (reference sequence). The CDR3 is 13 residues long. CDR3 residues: CSASVLLDGGYTF. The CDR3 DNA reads TGCAGTGCTAGTGTTCTTCTTGATGGGGGCTACACCTTC.

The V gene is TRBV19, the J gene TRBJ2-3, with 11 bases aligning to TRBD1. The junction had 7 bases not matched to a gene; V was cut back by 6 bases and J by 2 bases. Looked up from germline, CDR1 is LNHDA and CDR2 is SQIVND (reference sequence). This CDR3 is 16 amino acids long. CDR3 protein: CASRPWDRGNTDTQYF. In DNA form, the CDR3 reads TGTGCCAGTAGACCCTGGGACAGGGGGAACACAGATACGCAGTATTTT.

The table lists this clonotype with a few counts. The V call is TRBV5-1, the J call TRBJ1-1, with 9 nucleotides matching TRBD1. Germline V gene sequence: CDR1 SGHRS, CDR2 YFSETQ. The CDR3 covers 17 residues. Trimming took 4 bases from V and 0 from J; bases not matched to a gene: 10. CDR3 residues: CASSLGTGREMNTEAFF. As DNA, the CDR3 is TGCGCCAGCAGCCTCGGGACAGGGCGAGAAATGAACACTGAAGCTTTCTTT.

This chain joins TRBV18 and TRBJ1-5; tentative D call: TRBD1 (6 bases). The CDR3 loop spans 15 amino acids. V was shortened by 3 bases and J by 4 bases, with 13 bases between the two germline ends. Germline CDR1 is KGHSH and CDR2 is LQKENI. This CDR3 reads CASSPSQGINQPQHF. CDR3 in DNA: TGTGCCAGCTCACCTAGTCAGGGGATAAATCAGCCCCAGCATTTT.

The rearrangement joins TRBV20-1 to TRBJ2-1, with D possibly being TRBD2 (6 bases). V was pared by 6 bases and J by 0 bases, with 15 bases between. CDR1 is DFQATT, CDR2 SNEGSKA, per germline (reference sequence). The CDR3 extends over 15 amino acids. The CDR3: CSAQTSQSSYNEQFF. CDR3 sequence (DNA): TGCAGTGCCCAGACTAGTCAAAGCTCCTACAATGAGCAGTTCTTC.

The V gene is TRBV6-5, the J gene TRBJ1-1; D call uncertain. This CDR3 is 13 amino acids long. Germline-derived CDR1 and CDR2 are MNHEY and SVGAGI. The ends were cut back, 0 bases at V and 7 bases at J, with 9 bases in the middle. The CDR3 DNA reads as TGTGCCAGCAGTTACTCCCTTGGCAGTGAAGCTTTCTTT. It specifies CASSYSLGSEAFF.

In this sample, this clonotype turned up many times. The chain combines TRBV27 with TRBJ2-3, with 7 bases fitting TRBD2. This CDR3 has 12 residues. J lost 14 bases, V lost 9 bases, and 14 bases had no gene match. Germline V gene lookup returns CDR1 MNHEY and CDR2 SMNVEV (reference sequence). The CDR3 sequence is CASSHPGREAYF. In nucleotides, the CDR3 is TGTGCCAGTTCGCATCCGGGACGGGAGGCGTATTTT.

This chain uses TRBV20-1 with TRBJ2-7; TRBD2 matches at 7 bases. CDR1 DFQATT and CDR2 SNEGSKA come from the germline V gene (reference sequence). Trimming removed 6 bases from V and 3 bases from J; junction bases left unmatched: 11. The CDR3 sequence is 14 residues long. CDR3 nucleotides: TGCAGTGCAGTCTCTAGCGGTCGGATCTACGAGCAGTACTTC. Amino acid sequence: CSAVSSGRIYEQYF.

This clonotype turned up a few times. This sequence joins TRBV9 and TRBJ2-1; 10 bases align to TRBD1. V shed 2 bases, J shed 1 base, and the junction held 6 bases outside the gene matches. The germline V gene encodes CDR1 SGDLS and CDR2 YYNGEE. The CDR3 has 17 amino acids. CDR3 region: CASSVKTGQGSYNEQFF. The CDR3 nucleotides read TGTGCCAGCAGCGTCAAAACGGGACAGGGGTCCTACAATGAGCAGTTCTTC.

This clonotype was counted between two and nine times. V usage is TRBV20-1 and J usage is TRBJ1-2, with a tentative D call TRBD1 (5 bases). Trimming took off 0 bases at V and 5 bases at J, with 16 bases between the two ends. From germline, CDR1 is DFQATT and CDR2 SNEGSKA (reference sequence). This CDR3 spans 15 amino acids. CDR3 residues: CSARDRTGPLYGYTF. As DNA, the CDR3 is TGCAGTGCTAGAGATCGAACAGGACCTCTTTATGGCTACACCTTC.

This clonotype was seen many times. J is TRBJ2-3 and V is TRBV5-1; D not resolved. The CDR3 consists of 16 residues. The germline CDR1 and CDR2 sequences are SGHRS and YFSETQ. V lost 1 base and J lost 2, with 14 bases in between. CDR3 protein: CASSLSGSWNTDTQYF. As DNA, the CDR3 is TGCGCCAGCAGCTTGTCCGGGTCATGGAACACAGATACGCAGTATTTT.